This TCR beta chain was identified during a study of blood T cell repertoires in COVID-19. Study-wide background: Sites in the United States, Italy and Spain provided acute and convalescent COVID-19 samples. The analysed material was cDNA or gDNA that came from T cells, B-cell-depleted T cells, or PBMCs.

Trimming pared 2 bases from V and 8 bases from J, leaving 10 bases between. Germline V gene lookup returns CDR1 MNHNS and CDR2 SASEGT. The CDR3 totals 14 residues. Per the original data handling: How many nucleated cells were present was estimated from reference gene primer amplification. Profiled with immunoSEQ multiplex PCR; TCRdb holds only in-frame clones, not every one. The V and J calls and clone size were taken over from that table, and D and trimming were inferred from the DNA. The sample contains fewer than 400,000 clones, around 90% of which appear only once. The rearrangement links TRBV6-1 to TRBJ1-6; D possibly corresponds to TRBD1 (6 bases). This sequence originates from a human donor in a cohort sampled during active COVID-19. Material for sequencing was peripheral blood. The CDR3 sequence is CASSESAGDSPLHF. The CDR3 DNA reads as TGTGCCAGCAGTGAATCGGCAGGGGATTCACCCCTCCACTTT.